These 20 T cell receptor beta chains were sequenced from one sample in a study of cytomegalovirus exposure and HLA in healthy donors. Vbeta (60) and Jbeta (13) primers were used in the PCR. Measured with immunoSEQ multiplex PCR; TCRdb has only the in-frame clones, and not every one. The top ten clones hold 6.3% of a sample with about 190,000 clones, 80% to 85% of them seen once. The specimen sequenced was PBMCs. All receptors come from a man aged 35 to 55 in good health and CMV-seropositive.

CDR3 coding DNA: TGTGCCAGCACCGTGGGACAGAACACCGGGGAGCTGTTTTTT. Its translation is CASTVGQNTGELFF. The chain combines TRBV2 with TRBJ2-2; D is perhaps TRBD1 (6 bases). The CDR3 length is 14 residues. The germline V gene has CDR1 SNHLY and CDR2 FYNNEI. Trimming took off 7 bases at V and 1 base at J, with 10 bases between the two ends.

The rearrangement uses TRBV7-2 and TRBJ2-1, with D maybe TRBD1 (5 bases). V lost 5 bases and J lost 3, with 8 bases in between. Germline V gene data show CDR1 as SGHTA and CDR2 as FQGNSA. The CDR3 sequence is 13 residues long. CDR3 nucleotides: TGTGCCAGCAGCCGCAGGGACTACAATGAGCAGTTCTTC. It translates to CASSRRDYNEQFF. Full variable domain (outside the CDR3, taken from reference TRBV7-2 and TRBJ2-1): GAGVSQSPSNKVTEKGKDVELRCDPISGHTALYWYRQSLGQGLEFLIYFQGNSAPDKSGLPSDRFSAERTGGSVSTLTIQRTQQEDSAVYLCASSRRDYNEQFFGPGTRLTVL.

The chain joins TRBV23-1 to TRBJ1-4; maybe TRBD1 (6 bases). TRBV23-1 counts as an open reading frame of uncertain function. This CDR3 is built from 14 residues. Trimming left V 3 bases short and J 2 bases short, with 7 bases between. The CDR3 coding sequence is TGCGCCAGCAGTCAGGACAGCACTAATGAAAAACTGTTTTTT. Protein product: CASSQDSTNEKLFF.

The rearrangement joins TRBV27 to TRBJ2-7, with 7 bases identical to TRBD1. The CDR3 has 13 residues. CDR1 and CDR2 (germline): MNHEY, SMNVEV (reference sequence). With V trimmed by 8 bases and J by 3 bases, 7 bases remained unmatched. CDR3 amino acids: CASSYRGGYEQYF. The CDR3 DNA reads TGTGCCAGCTCGTACAGGGGCGGCTACGAGCAGTACTTC.

The rearrangement joins TRBV4-3 to TRBJ2-7; 8 nucleotides agree with TRBD2. J was trimmed by 7 bases and V by 3 bases; bases with no gene match: 14. The CDR3 consists of 16 residues. Germline loops: CDR1 LGHNA, CDR2 YSLEER. CDR3 residues: CASSQGVSGGQGEQYF. For the CDR3, the DNA is TGCGCCAGCAGCCAGGGCGTCAGCGGGGGCCAAGGGGAGCAGTACTTC.

The J gene is TRBJ2-5, the V gene TRBV29-1; D possibly corresponds to TRBD1 (7 bases). Germline CDR1 reads SQVTM; CDR2 reads ANQGSEA. The CDR3 loop spans 15 amino acids. Between the trimmed V and J ends, which lost 6 bases and 4 bases, there was a span of 21 bases. The DNA for the CDR3 is TGCAGCGTAGATGAGGAGGGGGCATTACGAGAGACCCAGTACTTC. Amino acid sequence: CSVDEEGALRETQYF.

The rearrangement links TRBV7-2 to TRBJ2-7, with 8 bases that match TRBD2. CDR3 length: 14 amino acids. V was pared by 1 base and J by 2 bases, with 1 base of the junction left unmatched. Per the germline V gene, CDR1 is SGHTA and CDR2 is FQGNSA. The DNA for the CDR3 is TGTGCCAGCAGCTTAGACGGGGGGGCCTACGAGCAGTACTTC. This gives the protein CASSLDGGAYEQYF.

The rearrangement joins TRBV5-4 to TRBJ1-4; 10 bases line up with TRBD1. Germline values: CDR1 SGHNT, CDR2 YYREEE (reference sequence). Germline trimming cut 4 bases from V and 3 bases from J; bases unmatched to any gene: 6. The CDR3 sequence is 16 residues long. This chain's CDR3 is CASSKRTGGANEKLFF. Written as DNA, the CDR3 is TGTGCCAGCAGCAAAAGGACAGGGGGAGCTAATGAAAAACTGTTTTTT.

The chain has TRBV5-4 and TRBJ2-3; TRBD2 matches at 9 bases. Germline V lookup: CDR1 SGHNT, CDR2 YYREEE (reference sequence). The CDR3 has 14 residues. Trimming took 3 bases from V and 1 from J; bases not matched to a gene: 0. CDR3 protein: CASSSSGGTDTQYF. In DNA form, the CDR3 reads TGTGCCAGCAGCTCTAGCGGGGGCACAGATACGCAGTATTTT.

This clone was seen only once. J is TRBJ1-2 and V is TRBV2; TRBD1 matches at 8 bases. This CDR3 is built from 11 residues. The V and J ends lost 6 bases and 8 bases, in that order; junction bases with no gene match: 2. CDR1 SNHLY and CDR2 FYNNEI come from the germline V gene. CDR3 sequence: CASRTGEGYTF. The DNA for the CDR3 is TGTGCCAGCAGGACAGGGGAGGGCTACACCTTC.

V gene TRBV5-3 combines with J gene TRBJ1-2, with D uncertain. TRBV5-3 is recorded as an ORF, its role being uncertain. The ends were cut back, 4 bases at V and 7 bases at J, with 5 bases in the middle. The CDR3 is 10 residues long. The CDR3 here is CARSPVGYTF. The CDR3 nucleotides read TGTGCCAGAAGCCCTGTTGGCTACACCTTC.

This chain uses TRBV7-6 with TRBJ1-2; 7 bases are shared with TRBD1. Germline-derived CDR1 and CDR2 are SGHVS and FNYEAQ. The J segment lost 0 bases and the V segment lost 1 base, leaving 11 bases of the junction unmatched. The CDR3 extends over 18 amino acids. CDR3 residues: CASSLEAPTGRANYGYTF. CDR3 coding DNA: TGTGCCAGCAGCTTAGAGGCCCCGACAGGGCGAGCTAACTATGGCTACACCTTC.

The table lists this clone with a few counts. This rearrangement joins TRBV5-6 to TRBJ2-6, with 10 bases lining up with TRBD1. J was trimmed by 4 bases and V by 4 bases; bases with no gene match: 5. The CDR3 contains 16 residues. Germline lookup yields CDR1 SGHDT and CDR2 YYEEEE. This chain's CDR3 is CASSPTGGAGANVLTF. The CDR3 nucleotides are TGTGCCAGCAGCCCGACAGGGGGCGCCGGGGCCAACGTCCTGACTTTC.

The J gene is TRBJ2-7, the V gene TRBV20-1; a weak D match, TRBD1 (6 bases). Germline V gene data show CDR1 as DFQATT and CDR2 as SNEGSKA (reference sequence). The CDR3 totals 11 residues. The germline V and J ends were trimmed by 5 bases and 6 bases, with 11 bases remaining between them. CDR3 amino acids: CSAPQGPEQYF. CDR3 in DNA: TGCAGTGCTCCACAGGGCCCCGAGCAGTACTTC.

The rearrangement uses TRBV2 and TRBJ2-3; D perhaps matches TRBD2 (6 bases). CDR1 is SNHLY, CDR2 FYNNEI, per germline. The CDR3 loop spans 14 amino acids. Deletions cut 6 bases from V and 1 base from J, with 11 bases between. This CDR3 reads CASRLSGRTDTQYF. The CDR3 DNA is TGTGCCAGCAGACTTAGCGGCCGCACAGATACGCAGTATTTT.

This chain connects TRBV5-6 to TRBJ1-6; 8 bases agree with TRBD1. The CDR3 has 15 amino acids. Germline V CDR1 and CDR2: SGHDT, YYEEEE. With 0 bases clipped from V and 10 bases from J, the junction kept 6 bases outside the gene matches. The CDR3 DNA is TGTGCCAGCAGCTTGGCGCAGGGGGCGAGGTCACCCCTCCACTTT. The encoded protein is CASSLAQGARSPLHF.

In DNA, the CDR3 is TGTGCCAGCAGCTTACTAGCGGGGAGAAAAGACGAGCAGTACTTC. This translates into CASSLLAGRKDEQYF. This rearrangement joins TRBV7-2 to TRBJ2-7; 9 bases fit TRBD2. Germline loops: CDR1 SGHTA, CDR2 FQGNSA. This CDR3 has 15 amino acids. V was pared by 2 bases and J by 5 bases, with 7 bases of the junction left unmatched.

This clone was observed a handful of times. This chain joins TRBV2 and TRBJ2-5; a possible D gene is TRBD2 (7 bases). Deletions cut 4 bases from V and 1 base from J, with 13 bases between. From germline, CDR1 is SNHLY and CDR2 FYNNEI. The CDR3 covers 15 residues. The chain's CDR3 is CASSGGGGGQETQYF. DNA for the CDR3: TGTGCCAGCAGTGGGGGAGGGGGGGGCCAAGAGACCCAGTACTTC.

The chain combines TRBV30 with TRBJ1-6; D remains ambiguous. This CDR3 comprises 14 residues. The germline V gene encodes CDR1 GTSNPN and CDR2 SVGIG (reference sequence). V shed 5 bases and J shed 9 bases, with 17 bases lying between them. CDR3 protein: CAWSSFRGRSPLHF. CDR3 coding DNA: TGTGCCTGGTCCTCTTTCCGCGGCCGTTCACCCCTCCACTTT.

The V and J genes are TRBV5-1 and TRBJ1-1, with 8 bases that match TRBD1. Trimming at V came to 4 bases and at J to 8 bases, leaving 7 bases not matched to a gene. The CDR3 sequence is 13 residues long. In germline, CDR1 is SGHRS, CDR2 YFSETQ. CDR3 DNA: TGCGCCAGCAGCCTCGGACAGGGCCTAGAAGCTTTCTTT. Amino acids: CASSLGQGLEAFF.